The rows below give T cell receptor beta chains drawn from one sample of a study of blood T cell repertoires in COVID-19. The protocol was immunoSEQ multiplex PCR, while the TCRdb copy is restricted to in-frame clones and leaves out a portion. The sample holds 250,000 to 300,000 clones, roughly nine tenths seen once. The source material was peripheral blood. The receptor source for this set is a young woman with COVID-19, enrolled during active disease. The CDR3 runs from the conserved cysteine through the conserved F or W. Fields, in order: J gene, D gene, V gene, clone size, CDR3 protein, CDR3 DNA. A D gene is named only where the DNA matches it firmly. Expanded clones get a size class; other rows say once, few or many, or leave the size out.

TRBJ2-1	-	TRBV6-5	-	CASTMLSLNEQFF	TGTGCCAGCACTATGCTGAGCCTCAATGAGCAGTTCTTC
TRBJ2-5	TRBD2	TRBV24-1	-	CATSDRLAGEETQYF	TGTGCCACCAGTGATCGGCTAGCGGGAGAAGAGACCCAGTACTTC
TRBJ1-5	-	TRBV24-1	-	CATSGQANQPQHF	TGTGCCACCAGTGGACAGGCCAATCAGCCCCAGCATTTT
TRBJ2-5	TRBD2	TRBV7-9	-	CASETGTSGRAPETQYF	TGTGCCAGCGAAACCGGGACTAGCGGGAGGGCCCCCGAGACCCAGTACTTC
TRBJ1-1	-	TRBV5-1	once	CASSLGQTATEAFF	TGCGCCAGCAGCCTAGGACAGACAGCGACTGAAGCTTTCTTT
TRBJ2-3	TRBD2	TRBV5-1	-	CASSLSLAGADTQYF	TGCGCCAGCAGCTTGTCGCTAGCGGGAGCAGATACGCAGTATTTT
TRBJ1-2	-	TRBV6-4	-	CASSDSMGVGGLYGYTF	TGTGCCAGCAGTGACTCGATGGGAGTCGGGGGACTCTATGGCTACACCTTC
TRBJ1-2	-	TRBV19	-	CASSIASLGLRHYGYTF	TGTGCCAGTAGTATTGCTTCTCTGGGCTTGAGACACTATGGCTACACCTTC
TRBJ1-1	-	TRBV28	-	CASSLGREPNTEAFF	TGTGCCAGCAGTTTGGGGAGGGAGCCGAACACTGAAGCTTTCTTT
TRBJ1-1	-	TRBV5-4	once	CASSGGSDTEAFF	TGTGCCAGCAGCGGGGGGTCGGACACTGAAGCTTTCTTT
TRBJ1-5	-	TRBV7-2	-	CASSLARDKYSNQPQHF	TGTGCCAGCAGCTTAGCGCGAGACAAGTATAGCAATCAGCCCCAGCATTTT
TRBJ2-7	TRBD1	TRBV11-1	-	CASSNQQGARYEQYF	TGTGCCAGCAGCAACCAACAGGGGGCGCGATACGAGCAGTACTTC
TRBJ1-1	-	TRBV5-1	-	CASSQGGNTEAFF	TGCGCCAGCAGTCAGGGAGGGAACACTGAAGCTTTCTTT
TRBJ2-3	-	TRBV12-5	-	CASGLVLSGVNTDTQYF	TGTGCTAGTGGTTTGGTATTATCAGGGGTCAACACAGATACGCAGTATTTT
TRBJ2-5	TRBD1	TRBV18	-	CASSPRQGTQETQYF	TGTGCCAGCTCACCACGACAGGGGACCCAAGAGACCCAGTACTTC
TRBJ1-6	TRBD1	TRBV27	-	CASRPGQGNSPLHF	TGTGCCAGCAGGCCGGGACAGGGTAATTCACCCCTCCACTTT
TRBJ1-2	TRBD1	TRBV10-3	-	CAISATGTGEGYGYTF	TGTGCCATCAGTGCAACAGGGACAGGGGAGGGCTATGGCTACACCTTC
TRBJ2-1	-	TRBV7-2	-	CASSLELAGNEQFF	TGTGCCAGCAGCTTAGAACTAGCTGGGAATGAGCAGTTCTTC
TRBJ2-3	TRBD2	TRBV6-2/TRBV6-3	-	CASSYPTGGVTDTQYF	TGTGCCAGCAGTTATCCAACCGGGGGGGTCACAGATACGCAGTATTTT
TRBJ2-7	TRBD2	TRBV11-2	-	CASSPGLAGSVTLREQYF	TGTGCCAGCAGCCCGGGACTAGCGGGGAGTGTCACTCTTCGCGAGCAGTACTTC
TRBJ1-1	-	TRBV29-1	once	CSVAEGGNTEAFF	TGCAGCGTTGCAGAGGGAGGGAACACTGAAGCTTTCTTT
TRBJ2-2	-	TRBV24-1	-	CATSGGTGELFF	TGTGCCACCTCGGGTGGCACCGGGGAGCTGTTTTTT
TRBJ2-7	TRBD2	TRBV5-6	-	CASSLGGSGNEQYF	TGTGCCAGCAGCTTGGGTGGTAGCGGGAACGAGCAGTACTTC
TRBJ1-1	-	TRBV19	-	CASSIGEGRGTEAFF	TGTGCCAGTAGTATTGGGGAGGGAAGGGGCACTGAAGCTTTCTTT
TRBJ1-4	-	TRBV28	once	CASSFWSGNEKLFF	TGTGCCAGCAGTTTTTGGAGTGGTAATGAAAAACTGTTTTTT
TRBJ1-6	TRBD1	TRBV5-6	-	CASSVMGDRYNSPLHF	TGTGCCAGCAGCGTAATGGGGGACAGGTATAATTCACCCCTCCACTTT
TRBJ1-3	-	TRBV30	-	CAWSPQGNGNTIYF	TGTGCCTGGAGTCCCCAGGGGAACGGAAACACCATATATTTT
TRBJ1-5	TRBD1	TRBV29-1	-	CSAGTGSSQPQHF	TGCAGCGCCGGGACAGGGTCCAGTCAGCCCCAGCATTTT
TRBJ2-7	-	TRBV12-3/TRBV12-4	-	CASNRATFGEQYF	TGTGCCAGCAACAGGGCTACCTTTGGAGAGCAGTACTTC
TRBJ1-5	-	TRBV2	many	CATKRTVNQPQHF	TGTGCCACCAAAAGGACAGTCAATCAGCCCCAGCATTTT
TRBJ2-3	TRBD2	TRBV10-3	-	CAISDPGLADDTQYF	TGTGCCATCAGTGATCCGGGACTAGCGGACGATACGCAGTATTTT
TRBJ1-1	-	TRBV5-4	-	CASSRPDSMNTEAFF	TGTGCCAGCAGCAGGCCGGACAGCATGAACACTGAAGCTTTCTTT
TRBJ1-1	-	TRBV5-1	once	CASSWADWAEAFF	TGCGCCAGCAGCTGGGCTGATTGGGCTGAAGCTTTCTTT
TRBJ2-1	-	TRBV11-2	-	CASSFSVWTSSSYNEQFF	TGTGCCAGCAGCTTTTCCGTTTGGACTTCAAGCTCCTACAATGAGCAGTTCTTC
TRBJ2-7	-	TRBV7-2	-	CASSLIADVSYEQYF	TGTGCCAGCAGCTTAATAGCGGACGTCTCCTACGAGCAGTACTTC
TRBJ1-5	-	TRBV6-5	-	CASSSGQSNQPQHF	TGTGCCAGCAGCTCTGGACAGAGCAATCAGCCCCAGCATTTT
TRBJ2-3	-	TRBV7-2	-	CASSASVYHTDTQYF	TGTGCCAGCAGCGCTAGCGTCTATCACACAGATACGCAGTATTTT
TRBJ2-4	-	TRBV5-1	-	CASSPEIHMGGIQYF	TGCGCCAGCAGCCCGGAGATCCACATGGGAGGCATTCAGTACTTC
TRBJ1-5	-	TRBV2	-	CASSESDSNQPQHF	TGTGCCAGCAGTGAATCAGATAGCAATCAGCCCCAGCATTTT
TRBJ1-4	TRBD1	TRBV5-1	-	CASSLGRGTEKLFF	TGCGCCAGCAGCTTGGGCAGGGGGACAGAAAAACTGTTTTTT